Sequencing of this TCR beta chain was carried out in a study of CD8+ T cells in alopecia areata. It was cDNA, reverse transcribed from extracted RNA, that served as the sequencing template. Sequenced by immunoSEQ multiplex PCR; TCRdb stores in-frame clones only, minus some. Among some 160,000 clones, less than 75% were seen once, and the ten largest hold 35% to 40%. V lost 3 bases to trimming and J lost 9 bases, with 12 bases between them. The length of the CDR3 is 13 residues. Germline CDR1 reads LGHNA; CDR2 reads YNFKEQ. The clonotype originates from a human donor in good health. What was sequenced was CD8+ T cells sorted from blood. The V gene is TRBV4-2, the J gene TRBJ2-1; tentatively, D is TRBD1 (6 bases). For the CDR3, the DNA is TGTGCCAGCAGCCAGTTCCAGGGGAGTGAGCAGTTCTTC. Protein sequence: CASSQFQGSEQFF.